The 2 T cell receptor beta chains presented below share a single source sample, sequenced in a study of OX40 agonist ivuxolimab in advanced cancers. Method: immunoSEQ multiplex PCR; TCRdb's copy keeps in-frame clones and lacks some. The sample lists more than 80,000 clones; 90% to 95% were seen once. This sample comprised CD4+ or CD8+ T cells sorted from blood, obtained in a trial of the OX40 agonist ivuxolimab. The receptors stem from an adult with an advanced solid tumor such as melanoma, head and neck, liver or kidney cancer.

The chain uses TRBV7-9 and TRBJ2-7, with TRBD1 identical over 7 bases. V was clipped by 5 bases and J by 5 bases; unmatched bases: 9. This CDR3 spans 14 amino acids. CDR1 and CDR2 (germline): SEHNR, FQNEAQ (reference sequence). The CDR3 DNA reads TGTGCCAGCAGCCTGGGACAGCGAGGCAACGAGCAGTACTTC. Amino acids: CASSLGQRGNEQYF.

This clone has just one count. The chain joins TRBV5-6 to TRBJ2-7; unclear D gene. Looked up from germline, CDR1 is SGHDT and CDR2 is YYEEEE. CDR3 length: 13 amino acids. Trimming left V 1 base short and J 2 bases short, with 7 bases between. Here the CDR3 reads CASSLFTAYEQYF. CDR3 DNA: TGTGCCAGCAGCTTGTTTACCGCCTACGAGCAGTACTTC. Supplemented by reference TRBV5-6 and TRBJ2-7, the full variable domain reads DAGVTQSPTHLIKTRGQQVTLRCSPKSGHDTVSWYQQALGQGPQFIFQYYEEEERQRGNFPDRFSGHQFPNYSSELNVNALLLGDSALYLCASSLFTAYEQYFGPGTRLTVT.